This TCR beta chain was sequenced in a study of T cell responses to AZD1222 COVID-19 vaccine. Trimming pared 3 bases from V and 9 bases from J, leaving 6 bases between. Germline CDR1 is SEHNR and CDR2 is FQNEAQ (reference sequence). This CDR3 comprises 11 residues. Assay: immunoSEQ multiplex PCR; the TCRdb copy retains only in-frame clones and omits some. The sample consists of under 130,000 clones, roughly 89% of them appearing once. The sequence was collected from an adult who received the AZD1222 COVID-19 vaccine. The sample in question was peripheral blood, obtained 28 days after the second AZD1222 dose. This rearrangement joins TRBV7-9 to TRBJ2-1; D ambiguous. CDR3: CASSFSAEQFF. CDR3 nucleotide sequence: TGTGCCAGCAGCTTTTCGGCTGAGCAGTTCTTC.